The 24 T cell receptor beta chains below all came from one sample that was sequenced in a study of cytomegalovirus exposure and HLA in healthy donors. Primers for the PCR totalled 60 Vbeta and 13 Jbeta. The protocol was immunoSEQ multiplex PCR, while the TCRdb copy is restricted to in-frame clones and leaves out a portion. The repertoire holds about 180,000 clones, with roughly 75% as singletons. Material: PBMCs. The receptor set was obtained from a woman in her twenties or thirties in good health and CMV-seronegative.

The chain uses TRBV19 and TRBJ1-5; the D is unclear. This CDR3 is 14 amino acids long. Germline loops: CDR1 LNHDA, CDR2 SQIVND (reference sequence). V gave up 7 bases and J gave up 0 bases, with 10 bases separating them. The DNA of the CDR3 is TGTGCCAGTACCGTTGACTTTAGCAATCAGCCCCAGCATTTT. It is translated as CASTVDFSNQPQHF.

This rearrangement joins TRBV6-6 to TRBJ2-3; D unresolved. This CDR3 is 14 amino acids long. Trimming stripped 2 bases from V and 2 bases from J, with 8 bases between. The germline gives CDR1 MNHNY, CDR2 SVGAGI (reference sequence). DNA of the CDR3: TGTGCCAGCAGTTACCCGGTTAACACAGATACGCAGTATTTT. Encoded protein: CASSYPVNTDTQYF.

The gene calls are TRBV7-3 and TRBJ2-3; TRBD1 might be the D (6 bases). Trimming removed 4 bases from V and 6 bases from J, with 14 bases in between. The CDR3 loop spans 14 amino acids. The germline gives CDR1 SGHTA, CDR2 FQGTGA. The CDR3 region has the DNA TGTGCCAGCAGCTCGGGCCCTAGGGGGGATACGCAGTATTTT. This encodes CASSSGPRGDTQYF.

The chain joins TRBV6-1 to TRBJ2-5; TRBD2 matches at 7 bases. The germline CDR1 and CDR2 sequences are MNHNS and SASEGT. The CDR3 is made up of 14 amino acids. Germline trimming cut 6 bases from V and 5 bases from J; bases unmatched to any gene: 9. CDR3 region: CASSAGLGPETQYF. The CDR3 bases are TGTGCCAGCAGCGCCGGACTAGGCCCCGAGACCCAGTACTTC.

The V and J genes are TRBV29-1 and TRBJ1-1; 7 nucleotides align to TRBD1. V gave up 4 bases and J gave up 4 bases; unmatched junction bases: 6. Germline CDR1 is SQVTM and CDR2 is ANQGSEA. This CDR3 contains 13 residues. The CDR3: CSVGHRGGTEAFF. CDR3 coding DNA: TGCAGCGTTGGACACAGGGGTGGCACTGAAGCTTTCTTT.

The chain links TRBV4-2 to TRBJ2-7, with a weak D call TRBD1 (5 bases). Trimming left V 1 base short and J 2 bases short, with 12 bases between. The CDR3 spans 15 residues. Germline CDR1 reads LGHNA; CDR2 reads YNFKEQ. As DNA, the CDR3 is TGTGCCAGCAGCCAAGTTGGGCAGGGTCCCTACGAGCAGTACTTC. Encoded protein: CASSQVGQGPYEQYF.

V is TRBV7-6 and J is TRBJ2-7; 8 bases line up with TRBD2. The germline V gene encodes CDR1 SGHVS and CDR2 FNYEAQ. The CDR3 has 13 residues. V lost 7 bases and J lost 7; bases outside the gene matches: 9. The CDR3, as DNA: TGTGCCAGCAAACAGCGGGGGCCGGGAGAGCAGTACTTC. Encoded protein: CASKQRGPGEQYF.

This chain connects TRBV20-1 to TRBJ1-2; D unclear. Germline CDR1 reads DFQATT; CDR2 reads SNEGSKA (reference sequence). The CDR3 is 11 residues long. Trimming took 3 bases from V and 4 from J, leaving 6 bases between them. This chain's CDR3 is CSARASYGYTF. CDR3 in DNA: TGCAGTGCTAGGGCCAGCTATGGCTACACCTTC.

A few counts support this clone. The V and J genes are TRBV5-5 and TRBJ2-3; D gene uncertain. Germline V gives CDR1 SGHKS, CDR2 YYEKEE (reference sequence). The CDR3 runs to 14 residues. V was cut by 0 bases and J by 2 bases, with 7 bases left in between. The CDR3 bases are TGTGCCAGCAGCTTGGGTCAGTTCACAGATACGCAGTATTTT. Its protein product is CASSLGQFTDTQYF.

This chain links TRBV29-1 with TRBJ2-1, with D possibly matching TRBD1 (5 bases). Germline CDR1 SQVTM, CDR2 ANQGSEA. The CDR3 totals 15 residues. V was trimmed by 1 base and J by 2 bases, leaving 12 bases between them. The CDR3, as DNA: TGCAGCGTTGAAGGGCAGGGCAGTACCTACAATGAGCAGTTCTTC. It codes for CSVEGQGSTYNEQFF.

The gene calls are TRBV4-1 and TRBJ1-2, with 11 bases matching TRBD1. The germline gives CDR1 MGHRA, CDR2 YSYEKL. The CDR3 consists of 14 residues. V dropped 2 bases and J dropped 8; count of bases not matched to a gene: 4. The CDR3: CASSQPGQGGGYTF. In nucleotides, the CDR3 is TGCGCCAGCAGCCAACCGGGACAGGGGGGAGGCTACACCTTC.

The rearrangement joins TRBV6-1 to TRBJ1-5; D is unresolved. CDR1 and CDR2 (germline): MNHNS, SASEGT. Deletions cut 2 bases from V and 5 bases from J, with 7 bases between. CDR3 length: 13 residues. The CDR3 DNA follows: TGTGCCAGCAGTGAAAACAGCTATCAGCCCCAGCATTTT. Residues: CASSENSYQPQHF.

The rearrangement links TRBV5-4 to TRBJ1-3; no firm D call. CDR1 is SGHNT and CDR2 is YYREEE in the germline V gene (reference sequence). The CDR3 is 15 residues long. The V end was cut by 0 bases, the J end by 0 bases, with 7 bases between. CDR3 in DNA: TGTGCCAGCAGCTTGGGGGCAGCCTCTGGAAACACCATATATTTT. It is translated as CASSLGAASGNTIYF.

The V and J genes are TRBV6-5 and TRBJ2-7; D unclear. V lost 2 bases to trimming and J lost 2 bases, with 10 bases between them. This CDR3 is built from 14 residues. The germline V gene encodes CDR1 MNHEY and CDR2 SVGAGI. The CDR3, as DNA: TGTGCCAGCAGTTACATGCAGGATGCCTACGAGCAGTACTTC. This gives the protein CASSYMQDAYEQYF.

This clone turned up a few times. The chain joins TRBV29-1 to TRBJ1-2, with 7 bases matching TRBD1. V lost 7 bases to trimming and J lost 0 bases; unmatched junction nucleotides: 8. The CDR3 is 14 amino acids. Per germline, CDR1 SQVTM and CDR2 ANQGSEA. The DNA for the CDR3 is TGCAGCGCCACCGGGACAGACCCTAACTATGGCTACACCTTC. Residues: CSATGTDPNYGYTF.

The CDR3 is CATSDTGEPNYGYTF. The CDR3 nucleotides read TGTGCCACCAGCGACACCGGGGAGCCTAACTATGGCTACACCTTC. The chain combines TRBV15 with TRBJ1-2, with D uncertain. Germline assignment: CDR1 LNHNV and CDR2 YYDKDF (reference sequence). The CDR3 totals 15 residues. V shed 5 bases and J shed 0 bases, with 13 bases lying between them.

The chain uses TRBV19 and TRBJ1-1; 7 bases align to TRBD1. Germline V gives CDR1 LNHDA, CDR2 SQIVND (reference sequence). This CDR3 comprises 14 residues. After removal of 7 bases from V and 5 bases from J, the junction contained 10 bases not matched to a gene. CDR3 loop: CASNGARGYTEAFF. Here the CDR3 DNA reads TGTGCCAGTAATGGGGCCAGGGGGTATACTGAAGCTTTCTTT.

This rearrangement joins TRBV6-6 to TRBJ1-3; 7 bases line up with TRBD1. The germline V gene has CDR1 MNHNY and CDR2 SVGAGI (reference sequence). Unmatched junction bases numbered 4, after V lost 6 bases and J lost 2 bases. The length of the CDR3 is 14 residues. Here the CDR3 reads CASSLGGTGNTIYF. The CDR3, as DNA: TGTGCCAGCAGCCTAGGGGGCACTGGAAACACCATATATTTT.

This chain joins TRBV30 and TRBJ1-5, with a weak D call TRBD1 (6 bases). The CDR3 is made up of 15 amino acids. Germline values: CDR1 GTSNPN, CDR2 SVGIG (reference sequence). V was shortened by 1 base and J by 7 bases, with 17 bases between the two germline ends. In DNA, the CDR3 is TGTGCCTGGAGTGCGACCCAGGGGATCAGGCAGCCCCAGCATTTT. This encodes CAWSATQGIRQPQHF.

J is TRBJ2-1 and V is TRBV19; 11 bases align to TRBD2. Trimming removed 5 bases from V and 7 bases from J; junction bases left unmatched: 7. Germline lookup yields CDR1 LNHDA and CDR2 SQIVND (reference sequence). The CDR3 length is 15 residues. CDR3 protein: CASSPSGGPWNEQFF. DNA of the CDR3: TGTGCCAGTAGTCCTAGCGGGGGGCCGTGGAATGAGCAGTTCTTC.

The chain is built from TRBV4-2 and TRBJ2-5; D may be TRBD2 (5 bases). In germline, CDR1 is LGHNA, CDR2 YNFKEQ. Trimming stripped 1 base from V and 0 bases from J, with 12 bases between. The CDR3 is 16 residues long. The CDR3: CASSQGPQRYQETQYF. The CDR3 DNA reads as TGTGCCAGCAGCCAAGGTCCCCAGCGGTACCAAGAGACCCAGTACTTC.

The chain carries TRBV4-2 and TRBJ1-2; TRBD1 aligns across 7 bases. The length of the CDR3 is 14 residues. Germline V CDR1 and CDR2: LGHNA, YNFKEQ. After removal of 4 bases from V and 8 bases from J, the junction contained 10 bases not matched to a gene. For the CDR3, the DNA is TGTGCCAGCAGCCCCCGGGAGGGGGCGGACGGCTACACCTTC. Protein product: CASSPREGADGYTF.

This clone was counted between two and nine times. A junction boundary mismatches the germline segment, possibly from a read error. This sample also contains other DNA sequences that code for the same CDR3. The genes are TRBV20-1 and TRBJ1-1; D might be TRBD1 (5 bases). The CDR3 spans 11 residues. CDR1 is DFQATT, CDR2 SNEGSKA, per germline (reference sequence). CDR3 sequence reads: CSARGATEAFF. As DNA, the CDR3 is TGCAGTGCCAGAGGGGCCACTGAAGCTTTCTTT.

A single count supports this clone. V gene TRBV18 combines with J gene TRBJ1-2; possibly TRBD1 for D (6 bases). CDR1 and CDR2 (germline): KGHSH, LQKENI. V shed 3 bases and J shed 8 bases, with 16 bases lying between them. This CDR3 contains 14 residues. The CDR3 region has the DNA TGTGCCAGCTCACCTTGGGCAGGGGAGATGGGCTACACCTTC. Translation gives CASSPWAGEMGYTF. The variable domain in full, with the rest retrieved from reference TRBV18 and TRBJ1-2, is NAGVMQNPRHLVRRRGQEARLRCSPMKGHSHVYWYRQLPEEGLKFMVYLQKENIIDESGMPKERFSAEFPKEGPSILRIQQVVRGDSAAYFCASSPWAGEMGYTFGSGTRLTVV.